Presented here are 15 T cell receptor beta chains from one specimen sequenced in a study of T cell responses to AZD1222 COVID-19 vaccine. Measured with immunoSEQ multiplex PCR; TCRdb has only the in-frame clones, and not every one. The profile shows about 140,000 clones, 80% to 95% of them singletons. The material was peripheral blood, obtained 28 days after the second AZD1222 dose. The source is an adult who received the AZD1222 COVID-19 vaccine.

V and J are TRBV7-3 and TRBJ2-5, with TRBD2 identical over 8 bases. The J segment lost 4 bases and the V segment lost 0 bases, leaving 4 bases of the junction unmatched. The CDR3 is 15 amino acids. Germline values: CDR1 SGHTA, CDR2 FQGTGA. The CDR3 DNA is TGTGCCAGCAGCTTAACGAGCGGGGGCCCAGAGACCCAGTACTTC. Protein: CASSLTSGGPETQYF.

The rearrangement uses TRBV11-2 and TRBJ1-1, with D maybe TRBD1 (5 bases). The germline V and J ends were trimmed by 1 base and 3 bases, with 12 bases remaining between them. There are 15 residues in the CDR3. Germline CDR1 reads SGHAT; CDR2 reads FQNNGV. The CDR3 coding sequence is TGTGCCAGCAGCTTAGTGATTCGGGGGGACACTGAAGCTTTCTTT. Translation gives CASSLVIRGDTEAFF.

The chain uses TRBV3-1 (or the pseudogene TRBV3-2) and TRBJ1-1; D is possibly TRBD1 (5 bases). This CDR3 is built from 18 residues. Trimming shortened V by 1 base and J by 2 bases, and 20 bases separated the two germline ends. CDR1 is LGHDT and CDR2 is YNNKEL in the germline V gene (reference sequence). The CDR3 loop is CASSQVFDSQRVNTEAFF. In nucleotides, the CDR3 is TGTGCCAGCAGCCAAGTCTTCGACAGTCAAAGGGTTAACACTGAAGCTTTCTTT.

The chain recombines TRBV7-8 with TRBJ2-1; 11 bases are a match to TRBD2. Germline V gene sequence: CDR1 SGHVS, CDR2 FQNEAQ. Trimming took 5 bases from V and 5 from J; bases not matched to a gene: 11. CDR3 length: 17 amino acids. CDR3 bases: TGTGCCAGCAGCCAGAGAGCCGGGACTAGCGGACACAATGAGCAGTTCTTC. Translation: CASSQRAGTSGHNEQFF.

Only a few counts were recorded for this clone. V is TRBV7-3 and J is TRBJ2-4; D may match TRBD1 or TRBD2 (5 bases each). CDR1 SGHTA and CDR2 FQGTGA come from the germline V gene. V was shortened by 2 bases and J by 8 bases, with 13 bases between the two germline ends. The CDR3 has 14 amino acids. CDR3 region: CASSLGGNQDIQYF. CDR3 DNA: TGTGCCAGCAGCTTAGGGGGAAATCAGGACATTCAGTACTTC.

Remarks on this clone: One end of the junction varies from germline; a read error may be responsible. The chain couples TRBV28 to TRBJ2-7; 8 bases are a match to TRBD1. There are 14 residues in the CDR3. Germline V gene sequence: CDR1 MDHEN, CDR2 SYDVKM. CDR3 nucleotides: TGTGCCAGCAGTCCAACGGACAGGGCGGAAGGTAGGAACTTC. Its translation: CASSPTDRAEGRNF.

This rearrangement joins TRBV7-2 to TRBJ2-3; TRBD2 aligns across 10 bases. Unmatched junction bases numbered 8, after V lost 7 bases and J lost 4 bases. Looked up from germline, CDR1 is SGHTA and CDR2 is FQGNSA. This CDR3 is 15 amino acids long. The CDR3 DNA sequence: TGTGCCAGCACGGGGAGCGGGGGGGCGTCAGATACGCAGTATTTT. Its translation is CASTGSGGASDTQYF.

This chain uses TRBV15 with TRBJ1-1, with 11 positions matching TRBD1. This CDR3 is 16 amino acids long. The V gene end was trimmed by 7 bases and the J gene end by 0 bases; junction bases not matched to a gene: 7. Germline CDR1 and CDR2: LNHNV and YYDKDF (reference sequence). CDR3 nucleotide sequence: TGTGCCACCACTCGGGACAGGGGGATAATGAACACTGAAGCTTTCTTT. This translates into CATTRDRGIMNTEAFF.

This chain uses TRBV10-3 with TRBJ2-1; D may be TRBD2 (5 bases). V dropped 5 bases and J dropped 10 bases, with 12 bases sitting between them. CDR1 is ENHRY, CDR2 SYGVKD, per germline. The CDR3 loop spans 12 amino acids. CDR3 loop: CAISQTPGEQFF. In nucleotides, the CDR3 is TGTGCCATCAGTCAGACCCCGGGGGAGCAGTTCTTC.

This chain links TRBV6-2 or TRBV6-3 with TRBJ1-6, with TRBD1 identical over 12 bases. The CDR3 is 15 amino acids. V was pared by 1 base and J by 9 bases, with 1 base of the junction left unmatched. Per germline, CDR1 MNHEY and CDR2 SVGEGT. The CDR3 spells CASSYWGQGASPLHF. CDR3 nucleotides: TGTGCCAGCAGTTACTGGGGACAGGGGGCTTCACCCCTCCACTTT.

The V gene is TRBV7-9, the J gene TRBJ1-1; the D is unclear. Germline V lookup: CDR1 SEHNR, CDR2 FQNEAQ (reference sequence). The CDR3 runs to 13 residues. The V end was cut by 2 bases, the J end by 1 base, with 5 bases between. In nucleotides, the CDR3 is TGTGCCAGCAGCTTATCCAAGAACACTGAAGCTTTCTTT. Its protein product is CASSLSKNTEAFF.

A note on this clone: The germline gene is not matched at one end of the junction; a read error may be the cause. The V gene is TRBV2, the J gene TRBJ1-5; 8 bases align to TRBD1. Germline lookup yields CDR1 SNHLY and CDR2 FYNNEI. This CDR3 region has 14 residues. The DNA of the CDR3 is TGTGCCAGCAGACCCGGACAGGGCAATCATCCCCAGCATTTT. Protein product: CASRPGQGNHPQHF. Together with reference TRBV2 and TRBJ1-5, the CDR3 gives the full variable domain: EPEVTQTPSHQVTQMGQEVILRCVPISNHLYFYWYRQILGQKVEFLVSFYNNEISEKSEIFDDQFSVERPDGSNFTLKIRSTKLEDSAMYFCASRPGQGNHPQHFGDGTRLSIL.

This chain links TRBV2 with TRBJ1-1; tentative D call: TRBD1 (6 bases). The CDR3 has 13 amino acids. CDR1 is SNHLY and CDR2 is FYNNEI in the germline V gene. V dropped 4 bases and J dropped 4 bases, with 10 bases sitting between them. The CDR3 DNA sequence: TGTGCCAGCAGTGGGGGGCGAGGCACTGAAGCTTTCTTT. Translation gives CASSGGRGTEAFF. Filled out from reference TRBV2 and TRBJ1-1, the complete variable domain reads EPEVTQTPSHQVTQMGQEVILRCVPISNHLYFYWYRQILGQKVEFLVSFYNNEISEKSEIFDDQFSVERPDGSNFTLKIRSTKLEDSAMYFCASSGGRGTEAFFGQGTRLTVV.

The chain employs TRBV9 and TRBJ1-4; D is ambiguous. The germline gives CDR1 SGDLS, CDR2 YYNGEE. The CDR3 loop spans 14 amino acids. Trimming removed 2 bases from V and 3 bases from J, with 8 bases in between. CDR3 amino acids: CASSVDGANEKLFF. The CDR3 region has the DNA TGTGCCAGCAGCGTGGACGGCGCTAATGAAAAACTGTTTTTT.

In DNA, the CDR3 is TGTGCCAGCAGTGTTTGGTCCTACAATGAGCAGTTCTTC. The encoded protein is CASSVWSYNEQFF. The chain is built from TRBV2 and TRBJ2-1; D is ambiguous. The CDR3 is 13 amino acids. V lost 4 bases, J lost 1 base, and 5 bases lay in between. Germline values: CDR1 SNHLY, CDR2 FYNNEI. Using reference TRBV2 and TRBJ2-1 for the parts outside the CDR3, the full variable domain is EPEVTQTPSHQVTQMGQEVILRCVPISNHLYFYWYRQILGQKVEFLVSFYNNEISEKSEIFDDQFSVERPDGSNFTLKIRSTKLEDSAMYFCASSVWSYNEQFFGPGTRLTVL.